This T cell receptor beta chain stems from a study of vaccination effects on CD4 cells after COVID-19. Antigen-specific CD4+ T cell clonotypes were called by their expansion after viral peptide-pool culture in ViraFEST. Subsequent to less than 13 days of culture, CD4+ T cells were isolated. Using immunoSEQ multiplex PCR, the repertoire was profiled, and TCRdb retains in-frame clones only, with some absent. The repertoire holds about 79,000 clones, 74% seen once, with about 1.7% in the top ten. As concerns this clone: Its antigen is not known.

The germline V and J ends were trimmed by 2 bases and 3 bases, with 22 bases remaining between them. This CDR3 spans 18 amino acids. In germline, CDR1 is MNHEY, CDR2 SVGEGT. The sample was CD4+ T cells from PBMCs cultured with HCoV-229E spike peptides, taken before COVID-19 vaccination. The TCR sequence derives from a human donor who received a COVID-19 vaccine. The rearrangement uses TRBV6-2 or TRBV6-3 and TRBJ1-2; the D gene is possibly TRBD1 (6 bases). This chain's CDR3 is CASSYRVSDSKAYYGYTF. The CDR3 DNA follows: TGTGCCAGCAGTTACAGGGTATCGGACAGCAAGGCGTACTATGGCTACACCTTC.